This T cell receptor (beta chain) was identified in a study of spatial heterogeneity in lung cancer. A distinct unique molecular identifier was carried by each TCR cDNA molecule. TCRdb itself ran the 5' RACE reads through MiXCR, one entry per CDR3 protein. The data contain 60,000 to 65,000 distinct CDR3 sequences, around 8.2% of them singletons. In germline, CDR1 is SGHRS, CDR2 YFSETQ. V dropped 7 bases and J dropped 5; count of bases not matched to a gene: 4. The CDR3 sequence is 13 residues long. The time point: sample taken at primary tumor resection. Whole RNA from tumor, nontumor lung or frozen PBMC was sequenced unsorted.

This chain connects TRBV5-1 to TRBJ1-1; 11 bases are shared with TRBD1. The sequenced sample was PBMCs, obtained at surgery. This clonotype originated in a female donor with early-stage non-small cell lung cancer. CDR3 residues: CASLGTGGTEAFF. The CDR3 bases are TGCGCCAGCTTGGGGACAGGGGGAACTGAAGCTTTCTTT.